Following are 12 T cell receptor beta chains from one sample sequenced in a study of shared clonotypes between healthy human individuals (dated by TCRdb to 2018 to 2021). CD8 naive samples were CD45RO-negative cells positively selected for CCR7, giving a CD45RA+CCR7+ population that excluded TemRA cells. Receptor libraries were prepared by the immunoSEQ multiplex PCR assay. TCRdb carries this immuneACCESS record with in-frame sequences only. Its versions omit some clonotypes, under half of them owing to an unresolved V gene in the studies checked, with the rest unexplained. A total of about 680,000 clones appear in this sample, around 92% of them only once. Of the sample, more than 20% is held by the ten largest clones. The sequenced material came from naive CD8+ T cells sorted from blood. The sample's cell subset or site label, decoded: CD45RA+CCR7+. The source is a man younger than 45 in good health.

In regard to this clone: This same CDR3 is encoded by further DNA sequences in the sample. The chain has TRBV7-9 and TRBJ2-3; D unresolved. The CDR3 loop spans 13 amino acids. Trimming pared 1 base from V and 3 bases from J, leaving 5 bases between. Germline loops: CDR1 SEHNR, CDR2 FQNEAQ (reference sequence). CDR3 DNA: TGTGCCAGCAGCTTAGAAGGAACAGATACGCAGTATTTT. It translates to CASSLEGTDTQYF.

CDR3 nucleotide sequence: TGTGCCAGCAGCACTCGACAGGGGATTAGGTACGAGCAGTACTTC. It encodes CASSTRQGIRYEQYF. This chain joins TRBV11-2 and TRBJ2-7; TRBD1 matches at 8 bases. Germline V lookup: CDR1 SGHAT, CDR2 FQNNGV. The trim removed 5 bases at V and 4 bases at J, leaving 10 bases unmatched. The CDR3 is made up of 15 amino acids.

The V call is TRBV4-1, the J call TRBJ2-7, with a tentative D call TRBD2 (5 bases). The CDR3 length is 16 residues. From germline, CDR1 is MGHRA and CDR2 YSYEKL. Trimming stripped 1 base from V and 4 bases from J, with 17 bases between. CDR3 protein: CASSQVVVGDSYEQYF. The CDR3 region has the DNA TGCGCCAGCAGCCAAGTCGTTGTGGGAGATAGTTACGAGCAGTACTTC.

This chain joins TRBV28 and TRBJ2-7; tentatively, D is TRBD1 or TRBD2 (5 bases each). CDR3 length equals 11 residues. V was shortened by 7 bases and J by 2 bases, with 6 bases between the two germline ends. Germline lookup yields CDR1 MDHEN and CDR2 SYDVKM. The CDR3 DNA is TGTGCCAGCAAGGGACCCTACGAGCAGTACTTC. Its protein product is CASKGPYEQYF.

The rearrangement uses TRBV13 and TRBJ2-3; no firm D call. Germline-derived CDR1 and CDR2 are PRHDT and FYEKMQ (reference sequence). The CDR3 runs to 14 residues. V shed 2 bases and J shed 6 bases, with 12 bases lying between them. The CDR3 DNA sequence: TGTGCCAGCAGCTTAACCGCCGTTGGCGATACGCAGTATTTT. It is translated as CASSLTAVGDTQYF.

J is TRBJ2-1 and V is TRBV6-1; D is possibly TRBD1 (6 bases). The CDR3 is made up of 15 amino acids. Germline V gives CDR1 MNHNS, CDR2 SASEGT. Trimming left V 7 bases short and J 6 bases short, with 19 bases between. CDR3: CASTSGPRGGNEQFF. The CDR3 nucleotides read TGTGCCAGCACTAGTGGACCCCGAGGGGGCAATGAGCAGTTCTTC.

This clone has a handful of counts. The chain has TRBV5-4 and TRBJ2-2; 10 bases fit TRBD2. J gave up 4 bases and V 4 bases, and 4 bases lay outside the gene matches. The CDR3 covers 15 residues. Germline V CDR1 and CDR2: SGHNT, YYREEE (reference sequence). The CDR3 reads CASSPLAGLTGELFF. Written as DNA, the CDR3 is TGTGCCAGCAGCCCACTAGCGGGGCTCACCGGGGAGCTGTTTTTT.

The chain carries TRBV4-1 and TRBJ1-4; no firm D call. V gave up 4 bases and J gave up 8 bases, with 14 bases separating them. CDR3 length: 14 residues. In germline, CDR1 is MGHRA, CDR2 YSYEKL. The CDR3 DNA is TGCGCCAGCAGCCTTTTAGGGATGCGGGAAAAACTGTTTTTT. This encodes CASSLLGMREKLFF.

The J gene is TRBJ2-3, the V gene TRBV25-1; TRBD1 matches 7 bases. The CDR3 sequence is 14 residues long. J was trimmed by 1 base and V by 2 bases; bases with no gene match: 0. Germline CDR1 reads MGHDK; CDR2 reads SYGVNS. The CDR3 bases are TGTGCCAGCAGTGAACAGGGGGGCACAGATACGCAGTATTTT. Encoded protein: CASSEQGGTDTQYF.

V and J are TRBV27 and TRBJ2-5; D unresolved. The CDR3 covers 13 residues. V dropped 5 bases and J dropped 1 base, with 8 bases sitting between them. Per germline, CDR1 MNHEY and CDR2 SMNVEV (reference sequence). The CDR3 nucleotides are TGTGCCAGCAGTCCGCACAGCCAAGAGACCCAGTACTTC. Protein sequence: CASSPHSQETQYF.

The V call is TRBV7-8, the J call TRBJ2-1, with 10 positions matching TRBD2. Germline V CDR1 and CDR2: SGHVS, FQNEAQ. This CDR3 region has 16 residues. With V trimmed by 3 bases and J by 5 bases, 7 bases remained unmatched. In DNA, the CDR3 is TGTGCCAGCAGCTTCCTAGCGGGAGTTAGGAACAATGAGCAGTTCTTC. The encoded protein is CASSFLAGVRNNEQFF.

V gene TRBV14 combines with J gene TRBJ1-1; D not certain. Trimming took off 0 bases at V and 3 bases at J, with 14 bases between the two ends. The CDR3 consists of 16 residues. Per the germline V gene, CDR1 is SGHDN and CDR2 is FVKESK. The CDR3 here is CASSQDTPIHDTEAFF. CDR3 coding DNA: TGTGCCAGCAGCCAAGATACCCCTATTCATGACACTGAAGCTTTCTTT.